Sequencing of this T cell receptor beta chain was carried out in a study of blood T cell repertoires in COVID-19. Study-level background: The origin of the acute and convalescent COVID-19 samples was the United States, Italy and Spain.

V was clipped by 3 bases and J by 1 base, with 9 bases between them. This CDR3 spans 14 amino acids. CDR1 and CDR2 (germline): LNHDA, SQIVND (reference sequence). Data came from immunoSEQ multiplex PCR; TCRdb stores just in-frame clones and leaves some out. The sample carries around 480,000 clones, roughly 88% recorded once. What was sequenced was peripheral blood. V usage is TRBV19 and J usage is TRBJ1-2; D is uncertain. This clonotype originated in a woman aged 45-65 years with COVID-19, enrolled during active disease. CDR3 in amino acids: CASSIVRFNYGYTF. In DNA form, the CDR3 reads TGTGCCAGTAGTATCGTGAGGTTTAACTATGGCTACACCTTC.